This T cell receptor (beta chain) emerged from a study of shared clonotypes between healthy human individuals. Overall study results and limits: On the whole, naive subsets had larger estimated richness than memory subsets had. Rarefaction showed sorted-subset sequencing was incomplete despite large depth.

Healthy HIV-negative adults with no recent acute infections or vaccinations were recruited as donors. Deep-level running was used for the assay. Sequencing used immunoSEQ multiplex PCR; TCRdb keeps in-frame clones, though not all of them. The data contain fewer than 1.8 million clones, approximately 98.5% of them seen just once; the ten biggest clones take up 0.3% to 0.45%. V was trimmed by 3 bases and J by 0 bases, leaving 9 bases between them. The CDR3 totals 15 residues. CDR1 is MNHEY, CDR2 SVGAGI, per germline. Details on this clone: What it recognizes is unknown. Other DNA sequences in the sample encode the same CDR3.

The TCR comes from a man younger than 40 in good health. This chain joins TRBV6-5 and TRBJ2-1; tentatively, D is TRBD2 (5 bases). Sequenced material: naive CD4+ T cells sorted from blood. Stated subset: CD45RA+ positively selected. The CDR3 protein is CASSYLGSSYNEQFF. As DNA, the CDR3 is TGTGCCAGCAGTTATCTAGGGAGCTCCTACAATGAGCAGTTCTTC.